The 19 T cell receptor beta chains below were found in one sample sequenced in a study of T cells after yellow fever vaccination. TCRdb reanalysed the 5' RACE reads using MiXCR and keeps one entry per CDR3 protein. This sample carries 130,000 or so distinct CDR3 sequences, about 15% of them seen once, and the ten largest clones take 35% to 45%. The sample was CD8+ T cells sorted from PBMCs, taken 5 days after the yellow fever booster vaccination. These TCRs come from a man between 18 and 29 years old who received the YFV17D yellow fever vaccine.

Many counts were recorded for this clonotype. The chain has TRBV20-1 and TRBJ1-5; 7 bases line up with TRBD1. This CDR3 has 15 residues. CDR1 DFQATT and CDR2 SNEGSKA come from the germline V gene (reference sequence). V was clipped by 5 bases and J by 2 bases; unmatched bases: 9. The DNA of the CDR3 is TGCAGTGCTGGCTACAGGGGTCCGGGCAATCAGCCCCAGCATTTT. It codes for CSAGYRGPGNQPQHF.

There are a few counts of this clonotype. V is TRBV11-1 and J is TRBJ2-1; no definite D call. The germline CDR1 and CDR2 sequences are SGHAT and FQDESV (reference sequence). The CDR3 has 15 residues. V dropped 4 bases and J dropped 2 bases, with 12 bases sitting between them. This chain's CDR3 is CASSSQSMAYNEQFF. The CDR3 DNA reads as TGTGCCAGCAGCTCACAGTCGATGGCCTACAATGAGCAGTTCTTC.

This clonotype was seen more than once but under ten times. The genes are TRBV7-2 and TRBJ1-2, with D possibly matching TRBD1 (6 bases). V lost 0 bases to trimming and J lost 4 bases, with 12 bases between them. This CDR3 contains 15 residues. Looked up from germline, CDR1 is SGHTA and CDR2 is FQGNSA. The CDR3 loop is CASSLASGQSYGYTF. CDR3 DNA sequence: TGTGCCAGCAGCTTAGCGTCCGGACAGTCCTATGGCTACACCTTC.

This clonotype was counted only a few times. The chain uses TRBV20-1 and TRBJ1-5; no firm D call. Germline CDR1 is DFQATT and CDR2 is SNEGSKA (reference sequence). The CDR3 extends over 14 amino acids. V shed 6 bases and J shed 2 bases, with 14 bases lying between them. DNA for the CDR3: TGCAGTGCCGCGACCTGGAGCGGCAATCAGCCCCAGCATTTT. Translated: CSAATWSGNQPQHF.

Only a few counts were recorded for this clonotype. This chain uses TRBV20-1 with TRBJ2-5, with D perhaps matching TRBD2 (5 bases). Germline-derived CDR1 and CDR2 are DFQATT and SNEGSKA (reference sequence). Trimming shortened V by 2 bases and J by 5 bases, and 12 bases separated the two germline ends. The CDR3 runs to 13 residues. In nucleotides, the CDR3 is TGCAGTGCTAGAAACCGGGGTTGGGAGACCCAGTACTTC. As protein: CSARNRGWETQYF.

This clonotype was detected ten times or more. J is TRBJ2-5 and V is TRBV5-1; maybe TRBD2 (5 bases). The CDR3 has 13 residues. Trimming left V 0 bases short and J 3 bases short, with 6 bases between. Germline V gene data show CDR1 as SGHRS and CDR2 as YFSETQ. This CDR3 reads CASSLGRKETQYF. DNA for the CDR3: TGCGCCAGCAGCTTGGGGAGGAAAGAGACCCAGTACTTC.

The gene calls are TRBV27 and TRBJ2-6, with D uncertain. The germline V and J ends were trimmed by 2 bases and 1 base, with 6 bases remaining between them. Germline V gene data show CDR1 as MNHEY and CDR2 as SMNVEV (reference sequence). The CDR3 is 15 amino acids. CDR3 sequence (DNA): TGTGCCAGCAGTTTAAGGTTTTCTGGGGCCAACGTCCTGACTTTC. It encodes CASSLRFSGANVLTF. Supplemented by reference TRBV27 and TRBJ2-6, the full variable domain reads EAQVTQNPRYLITVTGKKLTVTCSQNMNHEYMSWYRQDPGLGLRQIYYSMNVEVTDKGDVPEGYKVSRKEKRNFPLILESPSPNQTSLYFCASSLRFSGANVLTFGAGSRLTVL.

This clonotype was detected only a few times. This chain connects TRBV5-6 to TRBJ2-7; D is unresolved. V dropped 4 bases and J dropped 5 bases, with 16 bases sitting between them. The germline V gene has CDR1 SGHDT and CDR2 YYEEEE. This CDR3 spans 14 amino acids. The CDR3 loop is CASSPSLASNEQYV. DNA of the CDR3: TGTGCCAGCAGCCCAAGTCTGGCTTCCAACGAGCAGTACGTC.

J is TRBJ2-5 and V is TRBV5-1, with 8 nucleotides matching TRBD2. This CDR3 contains 15 residues. Germline V gene lookup returns CDR1 SGHRS and CDR2 YFSETQ. V was pared by 2 bases and J by 5 bases, with 8 bases of the junction left unmatched. CDR3 region: CASSFPGTRSETQYF. The CDR3 DNA is TGCGCCAGCAGCTTTCCCGGGACTAGGTCGGAGACCCAGTACTTC.

The genes are TRBV5-1 and TRBJ2-5; the match to TRBD2 covers 7 bases. With V trimmed by 2 bases and J by 5 bases, 6 bases remained unmatched. This CDR3 region has 14 residues. CDR1 SGHRS and CDR2 YFSETQ come from the germline V gene. CDR3 residues: CASSLAGREETQYF. The DNA of the CDR3 is TGCGCCAGCAGCTTAGCGGGGCGAGAGGAGACCCAGTACTTC.

This clonotype is a singleton in its sample. The chain has TRBV5-1 and TRBJ2-7, with D possibly being TRBD2 (5 bases). This CDR3 contains 15 residues. Trimming pared 2 bases from V and 4 bases from J, leaving 16 bases between. Germline CDR1 SGHRS, CDR2 YFSETQ. The CDR3 DNA sequence: TGCGCCAGCAGCTTTGGCGGGCCACTACAATACGAGCAGTACTTC. Amino acids: CASSFGGPLQYEQYF. Full variable domain (rest looked up from reference TRBV5-1 and TRBJ2-7): KAGVTQTPRYLIKTRGQQVTLSCSPISGHRSVSWYQQTPGQGLQFLFEYFSETQRNKGNFPGRFSGRQFSNSRSEMNVSTLELGDSALYLCASSFGGPLQYEQYFGPGTRLTVT.

The V gene is TRBV7-9, the J gene TRBJ1-4; 10 bases align to TRBD1. This CDR3 region has 17 residues. Germline CDR1 SEHNR, CDR2 FQNEAQ (reference sequence). V shed 5 bases, J shed 1 base, and the junction held 7 bases outside the gene matches. The CDR3 DNA reads as TGTGCCAGCAGCGATCGCGGACAGGGGGAAACTAATGAAAAACTGTTTTTT. Its translation is CASSDRGQGETNEKLFF.

V is TRBV7-9 and J is TRBJ1-1, with no clear D. From germline, CDR1 is SEHNR and CDR2 FQNEAQ (reference sequence). CDR3 length: 15 residues. V was shortened by 3 bases and J by 4 bases, with 15 bases between the two germline ends. CDR3 protein: CASSFGRVWITEAFF. The CDR3 coding sequence is TGTGCCAGCAGCTTCGGAAGGGTTTGGATCACTGAAGCTTTCTTT.

This clonotype was seen repeatedly, ten times or more. The chain joins TRBV24-1 to TRBJ1-2; TRBD1 might be the D (6 bases). The ends were cut back, 2 bases at V and 0 bases at J, with 9 bases in the middle. Germline CDR1 and CDR2: KGHDR and SFDVKD. The CDR3 is 15 amino acids. The CDR3 sequence is CATSDSDRPNYGYTF. As DNA, the CDR3 is TGTGCCACCAGTGATTCGGACAGACCTAACTATGGCTACACCTTC.

The chain joins TRBV7-9 to TRBJ2-2; tentative D call: TRBD1 (5 bases). CDR3 length: 16 amino acids. The germline V gene encodes CDR1 SEHNR and CDR2 FQNEAQ (reference sequence). V gave up 5 bases and J gave up 2 bases, with 15 bases separating them. Written as DNA, the CDR3 is TGTGCCAGCAGCATCAGCGTCAGGGAAAACACCGGGGAGCTGTTTTTT. Translation gives CASSISVRENTGELFF.

CDR3 sequence (DNA): TGTGCCAGCAGTTCCCGAGGGGTAGCGGGGGGGCTATTTAATGAGCAGTTCTTC. This codes for CASSSRGVAGGLFNEQFF. This chain links TRBV12-3 or TRBV12-4 with TRBJ2-1, with 11 bases fitting TRBD2. This CDR3 is 18 amino acids long. V trimming: 4 bases; J trimming: 7 bases; junction bases outside the gene matches: 15.

This clonotype was counted only a few times. The chain links TRBV7-2 to TRBJ2-4, with 14 bases matching TRBD2. This CDR3 has 18 amino acids. Germline V gives CDR1 SGHTA, CDR2 FQGNSA. The ends lost 5 bases at V and 6 bases at J; junction bases unmatched: 12. The CDR3 spells CASSTTSGGAGGANIQYF. Here the CDR3 DNA reads TGTGCCAGCAGCACGACTAGCGGGGGGGCCGGAGGTGCAAACATTCAGTACTTC.

This clonotype was observed a handful of times. This chain links TRBV7-2 with TRBJ2-3; D may be TRBD2 (6 bases). The ends were cut back, 2 bases at V and 2 bases at J, with 11 bases in the middle. Per germline, CDR1 SGHTA and CDR2 FQGNSA. This CDR3 has 15 residues. The CDR3 nucleotides read TGTGCCAGCAGCTTAATCGCGGGGCTCACAGATACGCAGTATTTT. It codes for CASSLIAGLTDTQYF.

V gene TRBV10-2 combines with J gene TRBJ2-7; weak D call: TRBD1 (6 bases). The CDR3 totals 14 residues. V was cut by 5 bases and J by 5 bases, with 16 bases left in between. CDR1 is WSHSY, CDR2 SAAADI, per germline. The CDR3 spells CASSTGLSWDEQYF. The CDR3 DNA follows: TGCGCCAGCAGTACAGGGTTATCGTGGGACGAGCAGTACTTC.